This is a list of T cell receptor beta chains from one sample in a study of cytomegalovirus exposure and HLA in healthy donors. Using immunoSEQ multiplex PCR, the repertoire was profiled, and TCRdb retains in-frame clones only, with some absent. The sample includes approximately 160,000 clones, over 60% of them seen just once. The specimen sequenced was PBMCs. These receptors all stem from a male donor in good health and CMV-seronegative. Both conserved end residues are part of each CDR3. The order of the fields is V gene, D gene, clone size, J gene, CDR3 protein, CDR3 DNA. A D gene is named only where the DNA matches it firmly. Clone size appears in some rows only: once, few, many, or a class for an expanded clone.

TRBV7-6	.	.	TRBJ2-7	CASSSGDTEEYF	TGTGCCAGCAGCTCCGGGGACACCGAGGAGTACTTC
TRBV2	TRBD1	.	TRBJ1-1	CASQLDRGTEAFF	TGTGCCAGCCAACTCGACAGGGGCACTGAAGCTTTCTTT
TRBV9	.	few	TRBJ1-4	CASSAHRETNEKLFF	TGTGCCAGCAGCGCACACAGGGAGACTAATGAAAAACTGTTTTTT
TRBV29-1	.	.	TRBJ2-7	CSVRGLAESYEQYF	TGCAGCGTCAGGGGCCTAGCGGAATCCTACGAGCAGTACTTC
TRBV2	.	.	TRBJ2-1	CASSEEVAEQFF	TGTGCCAGCAGTGAGGAGGTGGCTGAGCAGTTCTTC
TRBV28	.	.	TRBJ1-3	CASSPSRVYSGNTIYF	TGTGCCAGCAGTCCCAGCCGGGTTTACTCTGGAAACACCATATATTTT
TRBV10-2	TRBD2	once	TRBJ2-3	CASSVSGATDTQYF	TGCGCCAGCAGTGTTAGCGGGGCCACAGATACGCAGTATTTT
TRBV11-3	TRBD1	.	TRBJ2-2	CASSPRDRGVTGELFF	TGTGCCAGCAGCCCCCGAGACAGGGGGGTCACCGGGGAGCTGTTTTTT
TRBV7-3	TRBD2	.	TRBJ2-1	CASSPFAGGNNEQFF	TGTGCCAGCAGCCCCTTTGCGGGGGGTAACAATGAGCAGTTCTTC
TRBV27	TRBD1	.	TRBJ2-5	CASSTGDGQETQYF	TGTGCCAGCAGCACAGGGGATGGCCAAGAGACCCAGTACTTC
TRBV6-6	.	few	TRBJ2-7	CASRQTYEQYF	TGTGCCAGCAGGCAGACCTACGAGCAGTACTTC
TRBV30	.	.	TRBJ2-7	CAWSEEEQYF	TGTGCCTGGAGTGAGGAGGAGCAGTACTTC
TRBV5-6	.	once	TRBJ1-6	CASSLSGGGGNSPLHF	TGTGCCAGCAGCTTGTCGGGGGGAGGAGGAAATTCACCCCTCCACTTT
TRBV25-1	.	.	TRBJ1-6	CASTTGKGSPLHF	TGTGCCAGCACCACAGGAAAGGGATCACCCCTCCACTTT
TRBV6-4	TRBD2	.	TRBJ2-1	CASSDSSGTYNEQFF	TGTGCCAGCAGTGATAGTAGCGGGACCTACAATGAGCAGTTCTTC
TRBV10-3	TRBD2	.	TRBJ2-3	CATGTSPDTQYF	TGTGCCACCGGGACTAGCCCAGATACGCAGTATTTT
TRBV7-9	TRBD1	.	TRBJ1-3	CASSLGQGAEYSPGNTIYF	TGTGCCAGCAGCTTAGGCCAGGGGGCCGAGTATTCCCCTGGAAACACCATATATTTT
TRBV11-3	.	few	TRBJ2-1	CASSSTGSYNEQFF	TGTGCCAGCAGCTCGACGGGCTCCTACAATGAGCAGTTCTTC
TRBV4-3	TRBD1	.	TRBJ1-5	CASSRTTGPQPQHF	TGCGCCAGCAGCCGGACGACAGGGCCTCAGCCCCAGCATTTT
TRBV4-1	.	.	TRBJ2-7	CASSQEPDRRSYEQYF	TGCGCCAGCAGCCAAGAACCTGACAGGAGATCCTACGAGCAGTACTTC
TRBV7-2	.	.	TRBJ1-1	CASSTPRDGRKMNTEAFF	TGTGCCAGCAGTACACCGAGGGACGGGAGGAAGATGAACACTGAAGCTTTCTTT
TRBV6-5	.	.	TRBJ1-1	CASSLTEKMNTEAFF	TGTGCCAGCAGTTTAACAGAAAAAATGAACACTGAAGCTTTCTTT
TRBV5-1	TRBD2	.	TRBJ2-7	CASSLAAGVFYEQYF	TGCGCCAGCAGCTTGGCTGCGGGAGTGTTCTACGAGCAGTACTTC
TRBV30	TRBD2	few	TRBJ2-7	CAWSGGLASYEQYF	TGTGCCTGGAGTGGGGGACTAGCGTCCTACGAGCAGTACTTC
TRBV7-9	TRBD1	.	TRBJ2-3	CASSSDREPDTQYF	TGTGCCAGCAGCTCCGACAGGGAGCCAGATACGCAGTATTTT
TRBV7-2	.	.	TRBJ1-1	CASSFSPQGRTEAFF	TGTGCCAGCAGCTTTTCCCCTCAGGGGCGAACTGAAGCTTTCTTT
TRBV5-4	.	.	TRBJ2-1	CASTPDRNSYNEQFF	TGTGCCAGCACCCCTGACAGAAACTCCTACAATGAGCAGTTCTTC
TRBV7-2	TRBD2	.	TRBJ2-1	CASSWERGGLNEQFF	TGTGCCAGCAGCTGGGAGCGGGGGGGCCTCAATGAGCAGTTCTTC
TRBV27	TRBD1	.	TRBJ1-5	CASRGRTGWGDQPQHF	TGTGCCAGCAGGGGACGGACAGGGTGGGGTGATCAGCCCCAGCATTTT
TRBV6-6	.	.	TRBJ1-5	CASSRGPYSNQPQHF	TGTGCCAGCAGCCGAGGCCCTTATAGCAATCAGCCCCAGCATTTT
TRBV19	TRBD1	.	TRBJ2-3	CASGQGETQYF	TGTGCCAGTGGACAGGGGGAAACGCAGTATTTT
TRBV9	.	.	TRBJ1-1	CASSVEPGWTEAFF	TGTGCCAGCAGCGTAGAACCAGGGTGGACTGAAGCTTTCTTT
TRBV19	.	.	TRBJ2-3	CASSIPGSAQYF	TGTGCCAGTAGTATCCCCGGTTCTGCGCAGTATTTT
TRBV7-6	.	.	TRBJ2-3	CASSKIAESGAQYF	TGTGCCAGCAGCAAGATAGCGGAAAGCGGAGCGCAGTATTTT
TRBV30	.	.	TRBJ1-1	CAWNKKSTEAFF	TGTGCCTGGAACAAGAAGTCCACTGAAGCTTTCTTT
TRBV7-9	TRBD1	.	TRBJ2-5	CASSSNRGLETQYF	TGTGCCAGCAGCTCGAATAGGGGGCTGGAGACCCAGTACTTC
TRBV11-3	.	.	TRBJ1-3	CASSPTRVALHPNTIYF	TGTGCCAGCAGCCCAACTCGGGTAGCGCTACACCCAAACACCATATATTTT
TRBV5-4	.	.	TRBJ2-7	CASSLGAGVSYEQYF	TGTGCCAGCAGCTTGGGGGCAGGGGTCTCCTACGAGCAGTACTTC
TRBV5-1	TRBD1	.	TRBJ2-7	CATSVLPGQRVYEQYF	TGCGCCACCTCCGTGTTACCGGGACAGAGAGTCTACGAGCAGTACTTC
TRBV6-5	TRBD2	.	TRBJ2-7	CASSEPGGGYEQYF	TGTGCCAGCAGTGAACCCGGGGGGGGCTACGAGCAGTACTTC
TRBV2	.	.	TRBJ1-6	CASSGPSGGPLHF	TGTGCCAGCAGTGGGCCCTCTGGGGGGCCCCTCCACTTT
TRBV7-9	.	few	TRBJ2-6	CASSSYSGANVLTF	TGTGCCAGCAGCTCGTACTCTGGGGCCAACGTCCTGACTTTC
TRBV12-5	.	.	TRBJ2-7	CASGQSQGSYEQYF	TGTGCTAGTGGGCAATCACAGGGTTCCTACGAGCAGTACTTC
TRBV4-3	TRBD2	few	TRBJ2-1	CASSQEHGAGGGNEQFF	TGCGCCAGCAGCCAAGAACATGGAGCGGGAGGGGGGAATGAGCAGTTCTTC
TRBV5-1	.	.	TRBJ2-7	CASSLAGVISYEQYF	TGCGCCAGCAGCTTGGCGGGGGTTATCTCCTACGAGCAGTACTTC
TRBV7-6	TRBD2	.	TRBJ2-3	CASSLGWASGPTTSTDTQYF	TGTGCCAGCAGCTTAGGTTGGGCTAGCGGGCCAACCACTAGCACAGATACGCAGTATTTT
TRBV7-7	.	.	TRBJ1-1	CASSLYSGGNTEAFF	TGTGCCAGCAGCTTATATTCAGGTGGGAACACTGAAGCTTTCTTT
TRBV18	TRBD2	.	TRBJ2-5	CASSPPSGRPKETQYF	TGTGCCAGCTCACCACCTAGCGGGAGGCCCAAAGAGACCCAGTACTTC
TRBV30	.	.	TRBJ1-4	CAWSAPTPGGEKLFF	TGTGCCTGGAGTGCCCCGACCCCGGGTGGTGAAAAACTGTTTTTT
TRBV28	.	few	TRBJ1-5	CASRWSGGGNQPQHF	TGTGCCAGCCGATGGTCCGGGGGAGGCAATCAGCCCCAGCATTTT
TRBV7-2	.	.	TRBJ2-5	CASRLTGSQETQYF	TGTGCCAGCAGACTCACAGGGTCTCAAGAGACCCAGTACTTC
TRBV4-3	.	.	TRBJ1-1	CASSQGPGSNTEAFF	TGCGCCAGCAGCCAAGGGCCGGGGTCGAACACTGAAGCTTTCTTT
TRBV30	.	.	TRBJ1-2	CAWSFTDYGYTF	TGTGCCTGGAGCTTCACAGACTATGGCTACACCTTC
TRBV28	.	.	TRBJ2-2	CASSLRGYTGELFF	TGTGCCAGCAGCTTAAGGGGCTACACCGGGGAGCTGTTTTTT
TRBV7-8	.	.	TRBJ1-2	CASSLADRAYGYTF	TGTGCCAGCAGCTTAGCGGACAGAGCCTATGGCTACACCTTC
TRBV11-2	.	.	TRBJ1-4	CASSLDSFDRRNEKLFF	TGTGCCAGCAGCTTAGATTCTTTCGACAGGAGGAATGAAAAACTGTTTTTT
TRBV7-8	TRBD1	.	TRBJ1-4	CASSLMGQGSEKLFF	TGTGCCAGCAGCTTAATGGGACAGGGGAGTGAAAAACTGTTTTTT
TRBV7-9	.	.	TRBJ1-4	CASSRSATNEKLFF	TGTGCCAGCAGCAGGAGTGCAACTAATGAAAAACTGTTTTTT
TRBV6-5	.	once	TRBJ2-7	CASSYANRGAGGEQYF	TGTGCCAGCAGTTACGCAAACCGGGGGGCCGGCGGCGAGCAGTACTTC
TRBV21-1	.	.	TRBJ1-3	CASGETGAGNTIYF	TGTGCCAGCGGAGAGACAGGGGCTGGAAACACCATATATTTT